This T cell receptor (beta chain) was identified in a study of T cell changes during pregnancy in multiple sclerosis (dated by TCRdb to about 2019). Some background on the complete study: The study examined how the T cell repertoire changed over the course of pregnancy in women with multiple sclerosis.

The CDR3 sequence holds 16 residues, the cysteine and phenylalanine included. CDR3 DNA is the only sequence kept; it has 48 bases, read in frame from the first base. Trimming removed 1 base from V and 0 bases from J, leaving 11 bases between the germline ends. CDR1 and CDR2 are drawn from the germline V gene: SGHDT, YYEEEE. Libraries were prepared through the immunoSEQ multiplex PCR assay. Sourced from immuneACCESS, this table was stored by TCRdb with only in-frame sequences that have V and J called. A share of the clones is absent; for the studies checked, an unresolved V gene accounts for under half, and the remainder has no known explanation. For this sample the table gives tens of thousands of clones, of which 92% were detected only once. Of the sample, 0.61% is held by the ten largest clones. As concerns this clone: What antigen it recognizes has not been identified. Qualities for individual bases were not recorded, and no much larger clone is one base off.

This sequence uses TRBV5-6 and TRBJ1-3, and the D gene may be TRBD1, 5 bases matching. Sequencing used CD4+ T cells from peripheral blood mononuclear cells, obtained after pregnancy. This clonotype was obtained from a female donor in good health, enrolled as a control in a pregnancy study. The nucleotide sequence reads TGTGCCAGCAGCTTGATCTCGGGGGGCTCTGGAAACACCATATATTTT. Translated, it reads CASSLISGGSGNTIYF.